This T cell receptor (beta chain) was documented in a study of cytomegalovirus exposure and HLA in healthy donors (dated by TCRdb to about 2017). About the investigation overall: According to a later analysis, the approximately 120 validation repertoires were produced on the same platform as the approximately 690 repertoires of the first cohort. The study was designed to test whether signatures of past pathogen exposure could be identified by cataloging public T cell receptors. A separate validation cohort of roughly 110 different subjects was used in addition to the 666-subject first cohort. The study combined high-throughput TCR immunosequencing, statistical association of individual TCRs with disease status, and machine learning to predict cytomegalovirus infection status. Here is what the overall study found, with its caveats: The study gave a list of over 150 TCR beta chains associated with cytomegalovirus. In a later analysis, TCRs clustered in the first cohort were found to also tend to co-occur in the 100 to 150 validation repertoires, with about 93% of cluster scores above 0. The classifier was reported to diagnose cytomegalovirus status with high specificity and sensitivity in both the original and validation cohorts. A later analysis lacked HLA typing for the validation cohort, so it scored co-occurrence in that cohort across all 110 or so repertoires. It was suggested by the authors that the approach could potentially be generalized to other disease states and immunological phenotypes. Most TCR sequences were observed very rarely across donors, whereas some public TCRs were present in many individuals. A few of the identified cytomegalovirus-associated TCR beta chains were confirmed in vitro to be specific for cytomegalovirus antigens.

The donors were included in the validation cohort of some 120 subjects, a group kept apart from the approximately 690-subject first cohort. The CDR3 numbers 14 residues from cysteine through phenylalanine. Left in the record is the CDR3 DNA by itself, 42 bases read in frame from the first base. The germline V gene (reference sequence) gives CDR1 as SGHNT and CDR2 as YYREEE. Trimming removed 3 bases from V and 3 bases from J; the gene matches leave 3 bases unexplained. The library came from the immunoSEQ multiplex PCR assay. The source study handled its data this way. A statistical classification framework was developed to diagnose cytomegalovirus status using the catalog of TCR beta chain sequences. Held by TCRdb, this immuneACCESS table contains in-frame sequences only and omits some clones. Under half of the omission traces to an unresolved V gene where checked; the cause of the rest is unknown. Clonal size and the V and J genes are those of that table, whereas D and trimming came from the DNA. The table for this sample lists about 160,000 clones; 75% to 90% of them were counted only once. Clones ranked in the top ten supply 2% to 2.5% of the sample.

Note on this clone: This receptor's antigen is unknown. It has no much larger one-base neighbor in the sample; base qualities were not kept.

Recombination linked TRBV5-4 to TRBJ2-7, with 10 central nucleotides matching TRBD1. The material sequenced was PBMCs. The TCR sequence derives from a woman under 30 in good health and CMV-seronegative. DNA sequence: TGTGCCAGCAGCTACGGGACAGGGGTCTACGAGCAGTACTTC. Its product reads: CASSYGTGVYEQYF.